Following are 3 T cell receptor beta chains from one sample sequenced in a study of T cell responses to AZD1222 COVID-19 vaccine listed by TCRdb under 2021. Library prep was done by the immunoSEQ multiplex PCR assay. In TCRdb, the immuneACCESS table is reduced to in-frame sequences with V and J assigned. These tables do not hold every clone; where another copy was compared, an unresolved V gene accounts for under half, and the others remain unexplained. The sample table contains tens of thousands of clones; only one count was recorded for roughly 91% of them. The ten top clones hold 5% of the sample. The time point label, read with the paper, signifies: about 28 days (+/-7) after the second vaccine dose. The specimen comprised peripheral blood, sampled 28 days after the second AZD1222 dose. The receptors come from an adult who received the AZD1222 COVID-19 vaccine.

This CDR3 is CASSLLFNSPLHF. The CDR3 DNA reads as TGTGCCAGCAGTTTACTCTTCAATTCACCCCTCCACTTT. The chain has TRBV27 and TRBJ1-6; no firm D call. V was clipped by 2 bases and J by 7 bases, with 6 bases between them. CDR1 is MNHEY, CDR2 SMNVEV, per germline (reference sequence). This CDR3 contains 13 residues.

The genes are TRBV7-3 and TRBJ1-1; D not certain. V shed 2 bases and J shed 1 base, with 8 bases lying between them. CDR1 is SGHTA and CDR2 is FQGTGA in the germline V gene. This CDR3 comprises 14 residues. The CDR3 sequence is CASSLWDGNTEAFF. The DNA for the CDR3 is TGTGCCAGCAGCTTATGGGATGGGAACACTGAAGCTTTCTTT.

V gene TRBV3-1 (or the pseudogene TRBV3-2) combines with J gene TRBJ1-1; no definite D call. The CDR3 has 14 amino acids. Germline V gene lookup returns CDR1 LGHDT and CDR2 YNNKEL (reference sequence). V was clipped by 3 bases and J by 2 bases, with 10 bases between them. The CDR3 DNA is TGTGCCAGCAGCCAGTCGACGGCCAACACTGAAGCTTTCTTT. It encodes CASSQSTANTEAFF.